This passage covers 20 T cell receptor beta chains from one sample sequenced in a study of T cell responses to AZD1222 COVID-19 vaccine. The assay was immunoSEQ multiplex PCR, and TCRdb's table has in-frame clones only and misses some. The profile shows 130,000 or so clones, approximately 86% of them singletons. The sequences come from peripheral blood, collected on day 0 of AZD1222 vaccination. Receptors originate from an adult in good health.

This clone was detected only a few times. The J gene is TRBJ1-6, the V gene TRBV12-3 or TRBV12-4; D is possibly TRBD1 (6 bases). The germline V and J ends were trimmed by 6 bases and 7 bases, with 10 bases remaining between them. The CDR3 is 13 amino acids. The CDR3 coding sequence is TGTGCCAGCAGAGAACAGGGAAATTCACCCCTCCACTTT. Its translation: CASREQGNSPLHF.

This clone has a single count. The genes are TRBV2 and TRBJ1-2, with D unresolved. CDR1 and CDR2 (germline): SNHLY, FYNNEI. V lost 2 bases to trimming and J lost 6 bases, with 4 bases between them. This CDR3 comprises 11 residues. The CDR3 DNA sequence: TGTGCCAGCAGTGAATTCCATGGCTACACCTTC. Translation gives CASSEFHGYTF.

The gene calls are TRBV2 and TRBJ2-5; D might be TRBD2 (5 bases). V was pared by 1 base and J by 2 bases, with 11 bases between. The V gene's germline CDR1 is SNHLY and CDR2 FYNNEI. This CDR3 is built from 15 residues. Here the CDR3 reads CASSEGGLPQETQYF. The CDR3 DNA reads as TGTGCCAGCAGTGAAGGCGGGCTTCCTCAAGAGACCCAGTACTTC.

The chain carries TRBV7-9 and TRBJ2-3, with no clear D. Per germline, CDR1 SEHNR and CDR2 FQNEAQ (reference sequence). Trimming took 0 bases from V and 5 from J, leaving 3 bases between them. The CDR3 loop spans 12 amino acids. The CDR3 loop reads CASSLARDTQYF. The CDR3 bases are TGTGCCAGCAGCTTAGCGAGAGATACGCAGTATTTT.

In the case of this clone: This specimen includes other DNA sequences encoding the same CDR3. This chain links TRBV5-1 with TRBJ2-6; a weak D match, TRBD2 (6 bases). The ends were cut back, 0 bases at V and 4 bases at J, with 11 bases in the middle. From germline, CDR1 is SGHRS and CDR2 YFSETQ. The CDR3 contains 16 residues. CDR3 amino acids: CASSLGGGAGANVLTF. CDR3 sequence (DNA): TGCGCCAGCAGCTTGGGGGGCGGGGCCGGGGCCAACGTCCTGACTTTC.

J is TRBJ1-1 and V is TRBV9, with D hard to call. The germline V gene has CDR1 SGDLS and CDR2 YYNGEE. Trimming removed 4 bases from V and 0 bases from J, with 7 bases in between. This CDR3 spans 13 amino acids. CDR3 nucleotide sequence: TGTGCCAGCAGCATAAGTATGAACACTGAAGCTTTCTTT. Protein: CASSISMNTEAFF.

This clone was seen just once. The rearrangement uses TRBV19 and TRBJ2-7, with D unclear. The ends were cut back, 0 bases at V and 0 bases at J, with 9 bases in the middle. This CDR3 comprises 15 residues. Germline V gene sequence: CDR1 LNHDA, CDR2 SQIVND (reference sequence). The CDR3 DNA follows: TGTGCCAGTAGTATAGATCCGGGCAGCTCCTACGAGCAGTACTTC. As protein: CASSIDPGSSYEQYF.

This chain joins TRBV27 and TRBJ1-2; 10 bases are a match to TRBD1. The length of the CDR3 is 14 residues. The J segment lost 7 bases and the V segment lost 5 bases, leaving 7 bases of the junction unmatched. The V gene's germline CDR1 is MNHEY and CDR2 SMNVEV (reference sequence). Here the CDR3 DNA reads TGTGCCAGCAGTAGCGACAGGGGGCTCGCTGGCTACACCTTC. Translating gives CASSSDRGLAGYTF.

This clone showed up just once. The chain couples TRBV6-1 to TRBJ2-5; 7 nucleotides agree with TRBD2. The germline V gene has CDR1 MNHNS and CDR2 SASEGT. The CDR3 spans 17 residues. The V segment lost 3 bases and the J segment 1 base; nucleotides outside the gene matches: 11. The CDR3 DNA is TGTGCCAGCAGTGACGGACTAGTGCCCAATTTCCAAGAGACCCAGTACTTC. It encodes CASSDGLVPNFQETQYF.

The chain uses TRBV2 and TRBJ2-7, with a possible D match to TRBD1 (5 bases). Trimming took off 5 bases at V and 3 bases at J, with 8 bases between the two ends. Germline V lookup: CDR1 SNHLY, CDR2 FYNNEI. This CDR3 is 12 amino acids long. The CDR3 DNA sequence: TGTGCCAGCAGTTCCGACAGCTACGAGCAGTACTTC. Translation gives CASSSDSYEQYF.

This clone has a single count. The DNA for the CDR3 is TGTGCCAGTAATCTCCAGGCCACATCTGAAAAACTGTTTTTT. Amino acid sequence: CASNLQATSEKLFF. V is TRBV19 and J is TRBJ1-4; no firm D call. V shed 7 bases and J shed 7 bases, with 16 bases lying between them. The CDR3 is 14 amino acids. In germline, CDR1 is LNHDA, CDR2 SQIVND (reference sequence).

This clone was seen a few times. V and J are TRBV7-9 and TRBJ2-7; 10 bases line up with TRBD1. Trimming took 5 bases from V and 3 from J; bases not matched to a gene: 10. Germline-derived CDR1 and CDR2 are SEHNR and FQNEAQ (reference sequence). This CDR3 comprises 16 residues. The CDR3 is CASSPRQGARGYEQYF. The CDR3 DNA follows: TGTGCCAGCAGCCCGAGACAGGGGGCGCGGGGCTACGAGCAGTACTTC.

This sequence joins TRBV24-1 and TRBJ2-5; 13 bases are a match to TRBD2. The CDR3 has 18 residues. V lost 2 bases and J lost 3; bases outside the gene matches: 8. Germline V CDR1 and CDR2: KGHDR, SFDVKD. The CDR3 region is CATSDSWRTSGGEETQYF. DNA for the CDR3: TGTGCCACCAGTGATTCCTGGAGAACTAGCGGGGGGGAAGAGACCCAGTACTTC.

CDR3: CASSYVDGGYSPLHF. In DNA form, the CDR3 reads TGTGCCAGCAGTTACGTGGACGGAGGATATTCACCCCTCCACTTT. The chain joins TRBV6-2 or TRBV6-3 to TRBJ1-6; no firm D call. CDR1 and CDR2 from the germline V gene are MNHEY and SVGEGT. CDR3 length: 15 amino acids. The V and J ends lost 2 bases and 8 bases respectively, with 13 bases between them.

V gene TRBV7-9 combines with J gene TRBJ1-3; maybe TRBD1 (6 bases). Trimming removed 5 bases from V and 2 bases from J, with 16 bases in between. Germline V lookup: CDR1 SEHNR, CDR2 FQNEAQ (reference sequence). The CDR3 spans 16 residues. CDR3 region: CASSRGSGTAGNTIYF. As DNA, the CDR3 is TGTGCCAGCAGCAGGGGGTCCGGGACGGCTGGAAACACCATATATTTT.

The chain joins TRBV18 to TRBJ2-1; 12 bases map to TRBD2. Losses at the gene ends were 4 bases for V and 5 bases for J; bases not matched to a gene: 3. Germline lookup yields CDR1 KGHSH and CDR2 LQKENI. The CDR3 runs to 15 residues. The DNA for the CDR3 is TGTGCCAGCTCACTCGGACTAGCGGGAAACAATGAGCAGTTCTTC. It is translated as CASSLGLAGNNEQFF.

The rearrangement links TRBV29-1 to TRBJ2-2; D may correspond to TRBD1 or TRBD2 (5 bases each). The germline gives CDR1 SQVTM, CDR2 ANQGSEA. The CDR3 has 15 amino acids. The V gene lost 5 bases and the J gene lost 3 bases, with 16 bases spanning the gap. Here the CDR3 reads CSVKGTGPHTGELFF. The CDR3 region has the DNA TGCAGCGTTAAAGGGACGGGACCGCACACCGGGGAGCTGTTTTTT.

This clone was detected only a few times. This same CDR3 is encoded by further DNA sequences in the sample. The chain joins TRBV29-1 to TRBJ2-2, with unresolved D. Trimming cost V 4 bases and J 2 bases, with 8 bases left between them. CDR1 and CDR2 (germline): SQVTM, ANQGSEA. This CDR3 contains 13 residues. In DNA, the CDR3 is TGCAGCGTTGTACGAGGAAACACCGGGGAGCTGTTTTTT. It specifies CSVVRGNTGELFF.

A word on this clone: Other nucleotide sequences in the sample specify the same CDR3. The chain combines TRBV18 with TRBJ1-1, with D uncertain. Deletions cut 2 bases from V and 0 bases from J, with 7 bases between. The germline CDR1 and CDR2 sequences are KGHSH and LQKENI. The CDR3 length is 14 residues. The CDR3 sequence: CASSPGQLNTEAFF. As DNA, the CDR3 is TGTGCCAGCTCACCAGGGCAGCTGAACACTGAAGCTTTCTTT.

The V call is TRBV4-2, the J call TRBJ2-2; TRBD2 agrees at 7 bases. CDR3 length equals 17 residues. Germline V CDR1 and CDR2: LGHNA, YNFKEQ. The ends lost 1 base at V and 4 bases at J; junction bases unmatched: 9. The DNA for the CDR3 is TGTGCCAGCAGCCAAGTTCCTAGCGGACAATTCACCGGGGAGCTGTTTTTT. The encoded protein is CASSQVPSGQFTGELFF.